These 22 T cell receptor beta chains were sequenced from one sample in a study of blood T cell repertoires in COVID-19. Repertoires were generated with immunoSEQ multiplex PCR, while TCRdb's copy carries only in-frame clones and drops some. Seen here are 200,000 to 250,000 clones, roughly 87% observed once, and the top ten hold approximately 12%. The specimen was peripheral blood. The receptors were gathered from a woman aged 18-29 years who had recovered from COVID-19.

The chain recombines TRBV29-1 with TRBJ2-7, with D unclear. The CDR3 is 14 residues long. V was trimmed by 3 bases and J by 6 bases, leaving 18 bases between them. CDR1 and CDR2 (germline): SQVTM, ANQGSEA. DNA for the CDR3: TGCAGCGTTGACTACAGTGGTTTATCTGGCGAGCAGTACTTC. Protein: CSVDYSGLSGEQYF.

The genes are TRBV9 and TRBJ2-7; TRBD1 matches at 7 bases. There are 14 residues in the CDR3. The junction had 3 bases not matched to a gene; V was cut back by 3 bases and J by 0 bases. Germline V lookup: CDR1 SGDLS, CDR2 YYNGEE. CDR3 coding DNA: TGTGCCAGCAGCGACGGGACAGACTCCTACGAGCAGTACTTC. It codes for CASSDGTDSYEQYF.

This clone has only a few counts. The chain links TRBV25-1 to TRBJ2-7, with D perhaps TRBD1 (5 bases). CDR1 is MGHDK, CDR2 SYGVNS, per germline. V was cut by 1 base and J by 3 bases, with 19 bases left in between. The CDR3 extends over 17 amino acids. CDR3 DNA sequence: TGTGCCAGCAGTGAATCCAACTACGGACAACTCCTCTACGAGCAGTACTTC. Protein sequence: CASSESNYGQLLYEQYF.

CDR3 nucleotide sequence: TGTGCCAGCAGTTCACACAGGGGGAGCTCCTACGAGCAGTACTTC. Translating gives CASSSHRGSSYEQYF. The chain combines TRBV6-2 or TRBV6-3 with TRBJ2-7; TRBD1 agrees at 8 bases. Germline CDR1 MNHEY, CDR2 SVGEGT. The CDR3 has 15 residues. V lost 4 bases and J lost 0; bases outside the gene matches: 5.

The chain couples TRBV7-2 to TRBJ1-5; possible D gene TRBD1, 6 bases. This CDR3 has 15 amino acids. Trimming pared 3 bases from V and 0 bases from J, leaving 9 bases between. CDR1 and CDR2 (germline): SGHTA, FQGNSA. CDR3 coding DNA: TGTGCCAGCAGCTTTACAGGGAATAGCAATCAGCCCCAGCATTTT. Translating gives CASSFTGNSNQPQHF.

The chain uses TRBV9 and TRBJ1-2; no clear D. The germline gives CDR1 SGDLS, CDR2 YYNGEE. Trimming shortened V by 3 bases and J by 5 bases, and 11 bases separated the two germline ends. This CDR3 is 13 amino acids long. The CDR3 DNA is TGTGCCAGCAGCGCCTATAACTCGTATGGCTACACCTTC. Its protein product is CASSAYNSYGYTF.

V and J are TRBV19 and TRBJ2-7; TRBD1 agrees at 12 bases. CDR1 is LNHDA and CDR2 is SQIVND in the germline V gene (reference sequence). CDR3 size: 13 residues. With 6 bases clipped from V and 7 bases from J, the junction kept 4 bases outside the gene matches. The CDR3: CASSGDRGREQYF. CDR3 bases: TGTGCCAGTAGCGGGGACAGGGGGCGAGAGCAGTACTTC.

CDR3 coding DNA: TGCGCCAGCAGCCTGGCGCGGCTCGGTGGCTACACCTTC. Translated: CASSLARLGGYTF. The V and J genes are TRBV4-1 and TRBJ1-2; D is undetermined. Germline assignment: CDR1 MGHRA and CDR2 YSYEKL. Deletions cut 4 bases from V and 7 bases from J, with 13 bases between. The CDR3 is 13 residues long.

V and J are TRBV27 and TRBJ2-7, with 12 bases lining up with TRBD2. J gave up 4 bases and V 5 bases, and 15 bases lay outside the gene matches. The CDR3 runs 18 residues. From germline, CDR1 is MNHEY and CDR2 SMNVEV (reference sequence). The CDR3 nucleotides are TGTGCCAGCAGTCCGAACCCAAGCTGGACTAGCGGGGTTTACGAGCAGTACTTC. It translates to CASSPNPSWTSGVYEQYF.

The V call is TRBV19, the J call TRBJ1-3, with 8 bases fitting TRBD1. The germline CDR1 and CDR2 sequences are LNHDA and SQIVND (reference sequence). This CDR3 spans 15 amino acids. J was trimmed by 2 bases and V by 4 bases; bases with no gene match: 4. CDR3 residues: CASSTGTGAGNTIYF. CDR3 coding DNA: TGTGCCAGTAGTACCGGGACAGGAGCTGGAAACACCATATATTTT.

The chain links TRBV12-5 to TRBJ1-1, with D possibly TRBD1 on 6 matching bases. The length of the CDR3 is 16 residues. Trimming stripped 3 bases from V and 3 bases from J, with 17 bases between. Per germline, CDR1 LGHNT and CDR2 FRNRAP. The CDR3 here is CASGFITGNDDTEAFF. For the CDR3, the DNA is TGTGCTAGTGGTTTTATAACAGGGAATGATGACACTGAAGCTTTCTTT.

V is TRBV30 and J is TRBJ1-2; the match to TRBD1 covers 12 bases. The CDR3 runs to 15 residues. With V trimmed by 0 bases and J by 8 bases, 7 bases remained unmatched. Germline CDR1 reads GTSNPN; CDR2 reads SVGIG (reference sequence). CDR3 DNA: TGTGCCTGGAGTGTTTCGGGACAGGGGGCGTGGGGCTACACCTTC. Translated, it gives CAWSVSGQGAWGYTF.

This clone was counted between two and nine times. The chain couples TRBV3-1 (or the pseudogene TRBV3-2) to TRBJ2-7, with 10 positions matching TRBD1. With V trimmed by 4 bases and J by 2 bases, 2 bases remained unmatched. There are 14 residues in the CDR3. Germline V lookup: CDR1 LGHDT, CDR2 YNNKEL (reference sequence). CDR3 sequence: CASSPGQGTYEQYF. CDR3 nucleotide sequence: TGTGCCAGCAGCCCGGGACAGGGGACCTACGAGCAGTACTTC.

This chain links TRBV27 with TRBJ2-7, with a weak D call TRBD2 (5 bases). The germline V gene encodes CDR1 MNHEY and CDR2 SMNVEV (reference sequence). There are 14 residues in the CDR3. V lost 4 bases to trimming and J lost 4 bases, with 14 bases between them. CDR3 residues: CASSYRGVRYEQYF. DNA of the CDR3: TGTGCCAGCAGTTATCGGGGAGTAAGGTACGAGCAGTACTTC.

This chain uses TRBV28 with TRBJ1-5; 9 nucleotides match TRBD1. Germline assignment: CDR1 MDHEN and CDR2 SYDVKM. Trimming cost V 7 bases and J 0 bases; bases outside gene matches: 7. The CDR3 loop spans 16 amino acids. The CDR3 spells CASNDPGQGSNQPQHF. CDR3 DNA sequence: TGTGCCAGCAACGACCCGGGACAGGGTAGCAATCAGCCCCAGCATTTT.

The chain couples TRBV10-3 to TRBJ2-1; D is unclear. The V gene lost 0 bases and the J gene lost 10 bases, with 4 bases spanning the gap. There are 11 residues in the CDR3. Germline V lookup: CDR1 ENHRY, CDR2 SYGVKD. DNA for the CDR3: TGTGCCATCAGTGAGTCACAGGAGCAGTTCTTC. Encoded protein: CAISESQEQFF.

V gene TRBV7-2 combines with J gene TRBJ1-1; D possibly corresponds to TRBD1 (6 bases). Germline-derived CDR1 and CDR2 are SGHTA and FQGNSA. The length of the CDR3 is 14 residues. Trimming cost V 3 bases and J 1 base, with 9 bases left between them. Written as DNA, the CDR3 is TGTGCCAGCAGCTTTACAGGGTGGAACACTGAAGCTTTCTTT. Amino acid sequence: CASSFTGWNTEAFF.

The chain is built from TRBV30 and TRBJ1-2, with 10 bases that match TRBD1. CDR1 and CDR2 from the germline V gene are GTSNPN and SVGIG (reference sequence). The length of the CDR3 is 14 residues. Germline trimming cut 2 bases from V and 6 bases from J; bases unmatched to any gene: 6. The CDR3 coding sequence is TGTGCCTGGAGTTCCGGGACAGGGGCACATGGCTACACCTTC. Its protein is CAWSSGTGAHGYTF.

V gene TRBV28 combines with J gene TRBJ2-7, with 12 bases identical to TRBD2. This CDR3 has 17 amino acids. The V and J ends lost 3 bases and 0 bases, in that order; junction bases with no gene match: 6. CDR1 and CDR2 from the germline V gene are MDHEN and SYDVKM. In DNA, the CDR3 is TGTGCCAGCAGTTTGGGGACTAGCGGGTCGCTCTCCTACGAGCAGTACTTC. This codes for CASSLGTSGSLSYEQYF.

This chain joins TRBV9 and TRBJ2-1; TRBD1 is a possible D gene (6 bases). Germline V gene data show CDR1 as SGDLS and CDR2 as YYNGEE. V lost 3 bases and J lost 0, with 16 bases in between. The CDR3 length is 17 residues. The CDR3 spells CASSANREMGSYNEQFF. As DNA, the CDR3 is TGTGCCAGCAGCGCAAACAGGGAAATGGGCTCCTACAATGAGCAGTTCTTC.

This clone occurred once. The chain is built from TRBV5-6 and TRBJ2-7, with unresolved D. This CDR3 has 12 amino acids. Germline assignment: CDR1 SGHDT and CDR2 YYEEEE. The V and J ends lost 1 base and 3 bases respectively, with 5 bases between them. CDR3 coding DNA: TGTGCCAGCAGCTTGAATAACTACGAGCAGTACTTC. As protein: CASSLNNYEQYF.

V gene TRBV2 combines with J gene TRBJ2-5; weak D call: TRBD1 (6 bases). CDR3 length equals 13 residues. Trimming shortened V by 7 bases and J by 1 base, and 10 bases separated the two germline ends. Germline CDR1 SNHLY, CDR2 FYNNEI. CDR3 amino acids: CASTGQVQETQYF. The CDR3 region has the DNA TGTGCCAGCACGGGACAAGTCCAAGAGACCCAGTACTTC. The full variable domain, rest sourced from reference TRBV2 and TRBJ2-5, is EPEVTQTPSHQVTQMGQEVILRCVPISNHLYFYWYRQILGQKVEFLVSFYNNEISEKSEIFDDQFSVERPDGSNFTLKIRSTKLEDSAMYFCASTGQVQETQYFGPGTRLLVL.